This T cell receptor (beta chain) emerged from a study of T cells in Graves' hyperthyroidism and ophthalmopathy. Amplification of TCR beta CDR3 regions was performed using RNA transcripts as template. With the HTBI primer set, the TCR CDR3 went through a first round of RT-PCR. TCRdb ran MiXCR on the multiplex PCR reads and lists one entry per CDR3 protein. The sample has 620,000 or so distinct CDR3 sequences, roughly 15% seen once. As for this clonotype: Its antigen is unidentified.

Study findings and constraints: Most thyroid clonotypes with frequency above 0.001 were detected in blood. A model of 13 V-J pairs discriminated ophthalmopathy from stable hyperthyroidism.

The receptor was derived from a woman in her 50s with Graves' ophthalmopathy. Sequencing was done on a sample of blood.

The CDR3 DNA reads as TGTGCCAGCAGTCTCCCAGGGGGCGGAAATAATTCACCCCTCCACTTT. Amino acid sequence: CASSLPGGGNNSPLHF. V and J are TRBV13 and TRBJ1-6, with TRBD1 identical over 8 bases. The CDR3 extends over 16 amino acids. Unmatched junction bases numbered 9, after V lost 6 bases and J lost 5 bases. Germline assignment: CDR1 PRHDT and CDR2 FYEKMQ (reference sequence).